This TCR beta chain derives from a study of T cell responses to AZD1222 COVID-19 vaccine. The repertoire was sequenced with immunoSEQ multiplex PCR; TCRdb's copy has only in-frame clones and lacks some. The sample includes about 54,000 clones, roughly 80% of them seen just once. V trimming: 11 bases; J trimming: 4 bases; junction bases outside the gene matches: 15. Germline CDR1 is ENHRY and CDR2 is SYGVKD. The CDR3 sequence is 15 residues long. The sequences come from peripheral blood, collected on day 0 of AZD1222 vaccination. The chain links TRBV10-3 to TRBJ1-2; 8 bases fit TRBD1. The receptor was derived from an adult in good health. This CDR3 is CAPGTTGGFSYGYTF. CDR3 DNA: TGTGCCCCGGGGACTACAGGGGGGTTCTCCTATGGCTACACCTTC.